This T cell receptor beta chain was observed in a study of T cells in Graves' hyperthyroidism and ophthalmopathy. Turning to this clonotype: Its matching antigen is unknown.

Broader study findings: From stable hyperthyroidism, ophthalmopathy was set apart by a 13 V-J model.

The J segment lost 4 bases and the V segment lost 6 bases, leaving 11 bases of the junction unmatched. The germline gives CDR1 SQVTM, CDR2 ANQGSEA. This CDR3 is 14 amino acids long. RNA transcripts provided the source from which TCR beta CDR3 regions were amplified. The TCR CDR3 first-round RT-PCR relied on the HTBI primer set. TCRdb re-called the multiplex PCR reads through MiXCR, storing one row per CDR3 protein. The data hold 500,000 to 750,000 distinct CDR3 sequences, with more than 13% observed a single time. The genes are TRBV29-1 and TRBJ2-7, with TRBD1 identical over 8 bases. The specimen sequenced was blood. This receptor was identified in a woman younger than 35 with Graves' ophthalmopathy. The CDR3 bases are TGCAGCGTCCTGGGACAGGTCCTACCTTACGAGCAGTACTTC. It translates to CSVLGQVLPYEQYF.